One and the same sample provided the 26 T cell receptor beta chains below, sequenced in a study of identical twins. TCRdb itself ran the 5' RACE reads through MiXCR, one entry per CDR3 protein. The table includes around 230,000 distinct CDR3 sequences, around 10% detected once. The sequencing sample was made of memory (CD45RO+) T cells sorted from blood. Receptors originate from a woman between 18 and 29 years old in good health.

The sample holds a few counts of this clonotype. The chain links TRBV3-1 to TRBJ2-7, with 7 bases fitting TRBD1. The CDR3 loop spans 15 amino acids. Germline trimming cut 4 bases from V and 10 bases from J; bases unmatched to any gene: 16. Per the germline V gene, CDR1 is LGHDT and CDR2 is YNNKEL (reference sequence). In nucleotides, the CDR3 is TGTGCCAGCAGCCGTTCTCGTAACACAGGGGTATCACAGTACTTC. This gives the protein CASSRSRNTGVSQYF.

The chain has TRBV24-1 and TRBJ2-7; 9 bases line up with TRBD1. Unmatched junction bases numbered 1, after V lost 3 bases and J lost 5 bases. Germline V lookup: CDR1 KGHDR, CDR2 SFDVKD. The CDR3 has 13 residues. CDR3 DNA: TGTGCCACCAGTGATAGGACAGGGGACGAGCAGTACTTC. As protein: CATSDRTGDEQYF.

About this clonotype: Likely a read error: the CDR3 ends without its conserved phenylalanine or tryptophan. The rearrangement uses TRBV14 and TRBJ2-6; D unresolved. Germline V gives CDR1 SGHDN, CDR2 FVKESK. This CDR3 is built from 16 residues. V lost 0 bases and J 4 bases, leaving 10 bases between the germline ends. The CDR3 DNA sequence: TGTGCCAGCAGCCAAGATTGGCGGTCCGGGGCCAACGTCCTGACTCTC. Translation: CASSQDWRSGANVLTL.

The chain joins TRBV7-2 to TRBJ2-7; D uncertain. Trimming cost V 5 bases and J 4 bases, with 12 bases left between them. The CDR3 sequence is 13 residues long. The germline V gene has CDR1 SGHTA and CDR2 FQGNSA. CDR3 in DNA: TGTGCCAGCAGCCAGGTCTTAGGGTACGAGCAGTACTTC. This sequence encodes CASSQVLGYEQYF.

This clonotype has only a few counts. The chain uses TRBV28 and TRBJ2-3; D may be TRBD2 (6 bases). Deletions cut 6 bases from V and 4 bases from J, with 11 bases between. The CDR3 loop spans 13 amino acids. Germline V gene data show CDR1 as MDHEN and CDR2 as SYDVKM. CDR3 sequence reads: CASSRRGPDTQYF. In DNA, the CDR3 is TGTGCCAGCAGCAGGAGGGGTCCAGATACGCAGTATTTT.

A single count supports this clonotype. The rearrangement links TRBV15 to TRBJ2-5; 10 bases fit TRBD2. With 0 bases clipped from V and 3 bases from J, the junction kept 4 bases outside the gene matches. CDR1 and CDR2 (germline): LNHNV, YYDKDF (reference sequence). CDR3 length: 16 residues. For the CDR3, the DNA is TGTGCCACCAGCAGAGATCTGCTAGCGGGAGAAGAGACCCAGTACTTC. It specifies CATSRDLLAGEETQYF.

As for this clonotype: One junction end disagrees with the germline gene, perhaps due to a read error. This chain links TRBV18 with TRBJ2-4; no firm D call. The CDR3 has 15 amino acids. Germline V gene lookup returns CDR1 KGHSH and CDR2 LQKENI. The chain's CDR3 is CASSLDPRAQNIQYF. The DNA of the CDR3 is TGTGCCAGCTCACTCGATCCCCGAGCCCAAAACATTCAGTACTTC. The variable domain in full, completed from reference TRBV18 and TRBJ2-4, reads NAGVMQNPRHLVRRRGQEARLRCSPMKGHSHVYWYRQLPEEGLKFMVYLQKENIIDESGMPKERFSAEFPKEGPSILRIQQVVRGDSAAYFCASSLDPRAQNIQYFGAGTRLSVL.

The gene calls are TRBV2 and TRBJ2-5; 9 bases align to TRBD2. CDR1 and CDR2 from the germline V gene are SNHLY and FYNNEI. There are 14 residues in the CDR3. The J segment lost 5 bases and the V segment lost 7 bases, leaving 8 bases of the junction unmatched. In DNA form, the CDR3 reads TGTGCCAGCACTATGGGCGGGGGGGCGGAGACCCAGTACTTC. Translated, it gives CASTMGGGAETQYF.

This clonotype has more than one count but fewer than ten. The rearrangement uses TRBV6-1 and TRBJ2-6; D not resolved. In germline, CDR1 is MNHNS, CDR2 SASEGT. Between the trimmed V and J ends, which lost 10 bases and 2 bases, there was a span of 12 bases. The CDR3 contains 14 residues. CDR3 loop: CATGWVTGANVLTF. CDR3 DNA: TGTGCCACTGGGTGGGTTACTGGGGCCAACGTCCTGACTTTC.

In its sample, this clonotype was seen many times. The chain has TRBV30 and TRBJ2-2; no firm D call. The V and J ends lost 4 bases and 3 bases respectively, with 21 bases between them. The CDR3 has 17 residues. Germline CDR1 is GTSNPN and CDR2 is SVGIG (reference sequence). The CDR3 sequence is CAWTPPRGKFDTGELFF. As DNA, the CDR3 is TGTGCCTGGACCCCGCCCCGAGGAAAGTTCGACACCGGGGAGCTGTTTTTT.

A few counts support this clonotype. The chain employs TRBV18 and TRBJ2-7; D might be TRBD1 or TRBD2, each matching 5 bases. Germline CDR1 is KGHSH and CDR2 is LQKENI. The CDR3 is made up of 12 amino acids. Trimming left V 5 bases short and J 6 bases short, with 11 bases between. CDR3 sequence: CASSYQGREQYF. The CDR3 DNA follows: TGTGCCAGCTCATATCAGGGACGCGAGCAGTACTTC. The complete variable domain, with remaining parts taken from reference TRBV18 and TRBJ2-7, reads NAGVMQNPRHLVRRRGQEARLRCSPMKGHSHVYWYRQLPEEGLKFMVYLQKENIIDESGMPKERFSAEFPKEGPSILRIQQVVRGDSAAYFCASSYQGREQYFGPGTRLTVT.

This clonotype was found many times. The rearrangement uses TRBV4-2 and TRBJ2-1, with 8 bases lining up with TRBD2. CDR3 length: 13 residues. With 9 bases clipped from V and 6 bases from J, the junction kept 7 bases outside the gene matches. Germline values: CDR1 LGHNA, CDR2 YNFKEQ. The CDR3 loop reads CASEAGVGNEQFF. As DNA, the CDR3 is TGTGCCAGTGAAGCGGGGGTCGGCAATGAGCAGTTCTTC.

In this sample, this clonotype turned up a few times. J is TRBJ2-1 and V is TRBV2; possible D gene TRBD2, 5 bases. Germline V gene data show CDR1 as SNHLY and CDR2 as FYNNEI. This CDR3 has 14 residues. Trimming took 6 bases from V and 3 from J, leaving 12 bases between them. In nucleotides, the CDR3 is TGTGCCAGCAGAGCGGCGGACGGCTACAATGAGCAGTTCTTC. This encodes CASRAADGYNEQFF.

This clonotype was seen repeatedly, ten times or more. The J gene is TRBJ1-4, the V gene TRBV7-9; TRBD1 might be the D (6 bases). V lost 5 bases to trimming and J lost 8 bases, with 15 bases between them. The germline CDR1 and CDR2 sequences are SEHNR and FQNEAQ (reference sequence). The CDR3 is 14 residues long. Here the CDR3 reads CASSPQGGNEKLFF. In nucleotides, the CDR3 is TGTGCCAGCAGCCCACAAGGGGGAAACGAAAAACTGTTTTTT.

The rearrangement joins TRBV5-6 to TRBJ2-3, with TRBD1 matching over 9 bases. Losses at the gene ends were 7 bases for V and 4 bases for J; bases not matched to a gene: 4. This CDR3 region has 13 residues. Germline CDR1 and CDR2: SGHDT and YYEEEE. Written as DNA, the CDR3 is TGTGCCAGCCTTAGACAGGGGGCAGATACGCAGTATTTT. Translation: CASLRQGADTQYF.

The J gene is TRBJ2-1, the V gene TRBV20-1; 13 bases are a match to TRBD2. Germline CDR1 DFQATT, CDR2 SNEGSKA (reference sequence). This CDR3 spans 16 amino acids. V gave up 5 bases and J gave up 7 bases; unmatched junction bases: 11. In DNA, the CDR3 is TGCAGTGCTCTGTCAGAACTAGCGGGAGGGCGAAATGAGCAGTTCTTC. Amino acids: CSALSELAGGRNEQFF.

The CDR3 region has the DNA TGTGCCAGCAGCGTAGGTTACGTCTCTGGAAACACCATATATTTT. Its translation: CASSVGYVSGNTIYF. V is TRBV9 and J is TRBJ1-3, with D unclear. CDR1 is SGDLS, CDR2 YYNGEE, per germline. Trimming removed 0 bases at V and 0 bases at J, with 7 bases between. The CDR3 runs to 15 residues.

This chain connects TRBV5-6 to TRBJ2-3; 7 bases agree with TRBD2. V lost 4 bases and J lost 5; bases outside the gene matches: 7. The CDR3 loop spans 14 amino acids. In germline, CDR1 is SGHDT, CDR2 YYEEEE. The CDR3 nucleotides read TGTGCCAGCAGCCGAAGCGGGGCACGAGATACGCAGTATTTT. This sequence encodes CASSRSGARDTQYF.

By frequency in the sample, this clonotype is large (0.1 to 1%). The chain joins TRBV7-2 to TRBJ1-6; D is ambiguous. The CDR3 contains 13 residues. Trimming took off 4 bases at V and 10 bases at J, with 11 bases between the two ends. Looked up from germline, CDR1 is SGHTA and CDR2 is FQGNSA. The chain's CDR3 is CASSSLVDSPLHF. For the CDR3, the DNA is TGTGCCAGCAGCTCCCTGGTGGACTCACCCCTCCACTTT.

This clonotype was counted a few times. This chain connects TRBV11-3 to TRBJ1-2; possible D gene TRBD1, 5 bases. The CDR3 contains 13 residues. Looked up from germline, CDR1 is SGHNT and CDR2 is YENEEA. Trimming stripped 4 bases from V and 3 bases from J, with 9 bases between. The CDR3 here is CASSSGLDYGYTF. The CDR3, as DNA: TGTGCCAGCAGCTCAGGGTTGGACTATGGCTACACCTTC. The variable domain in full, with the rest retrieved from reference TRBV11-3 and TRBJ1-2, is EAGVVQSPRYKIIEKKQPVAFWCNPISGHNTLYWYLQNLGQGPELLIRYENEEAVDDSQLPKDRFSAERLKGVDSTLKIQPAELGDSAVYLCASSSGLDYGYTFGSGTRLTVV.

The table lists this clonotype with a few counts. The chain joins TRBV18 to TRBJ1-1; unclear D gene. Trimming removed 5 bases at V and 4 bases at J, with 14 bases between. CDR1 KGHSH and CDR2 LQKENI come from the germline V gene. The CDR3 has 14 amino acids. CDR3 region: CASSSHTQFTEAFF. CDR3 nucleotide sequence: TGTGCCAGCTCATCACATACACAGTTCACTGAAGCTTTCTTT.

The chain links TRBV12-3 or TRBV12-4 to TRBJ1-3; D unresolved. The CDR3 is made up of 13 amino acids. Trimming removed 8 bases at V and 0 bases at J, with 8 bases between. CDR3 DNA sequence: TGTGCCAGCGGGCAATTCTCTGGAAACACCATATATTTT. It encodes CASGQFSGNTIYF.

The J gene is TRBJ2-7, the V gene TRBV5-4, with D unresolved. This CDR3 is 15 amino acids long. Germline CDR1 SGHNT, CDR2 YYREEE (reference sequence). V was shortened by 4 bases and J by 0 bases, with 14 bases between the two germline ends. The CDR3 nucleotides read TGTGCCAGCAGCGATACAAAAGCTAACTCCTACGAGCAGTACTTC. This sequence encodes CASSDTKANSYEQYF. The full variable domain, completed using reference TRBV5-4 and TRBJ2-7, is ETGVTQSPTHLIKTRGQQVTLRCSSQSGHNTVSWYQQALGQGPQFIFQYYREEENGRGNFPPRFSGLQFPNYSSELNVNALELDDSALYLCASSDTKANSYEQYFGPGTRLTVT.

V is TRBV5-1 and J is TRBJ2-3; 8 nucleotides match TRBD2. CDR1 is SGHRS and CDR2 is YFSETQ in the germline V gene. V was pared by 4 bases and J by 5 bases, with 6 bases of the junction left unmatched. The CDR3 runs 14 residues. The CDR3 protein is CASSPRSGGDTQYF. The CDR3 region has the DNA TGCGCCAGCAGCCCCCGGAGCGGGGGAGATACGCAGTATTTT.

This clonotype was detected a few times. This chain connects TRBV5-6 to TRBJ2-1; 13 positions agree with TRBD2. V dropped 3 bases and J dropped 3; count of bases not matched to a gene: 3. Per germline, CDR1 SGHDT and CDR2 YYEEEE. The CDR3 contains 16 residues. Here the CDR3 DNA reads TGTGCCAGCAGCTGGCGACTAGCGGGGGGCTACAATGAGCAGTTCTTC. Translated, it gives CASSWRLAGGYNEQFF.

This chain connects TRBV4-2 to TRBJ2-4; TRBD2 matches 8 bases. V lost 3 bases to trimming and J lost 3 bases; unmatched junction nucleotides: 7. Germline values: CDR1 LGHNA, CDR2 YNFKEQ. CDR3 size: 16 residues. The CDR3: CASSQGVGLGKNIQYF. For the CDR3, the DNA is TGTGCCAGCAGCCAGGGGGTGGGACTAGGCAAAAACATTCAGTACTTC.